This T cell receptor (beta chain) was sequenced during a study of blood T cell repertoires in COVID-19. Only in-frame clones appear in the TCRdb table, and some are missing; sequencing was by immunoSEQ multiplex PCR. The profile shows a few hundred thousand clones, more than 85% of them singletons. The CDR3 contains 12 residues. Trimming stripped 8 bases from V and 1 base from J, with 8 bases between. Per the germline V gene, CDR1 is LNHDA and CDR2 is SQIVND (reference sequence). The chain combines TRBV19 with TRBJ1-1; D might be TRBD1 (5 bases). This clonotype was obtained from a woman in her twenties or thirties who had recovered from COVID-19. The sequenced sample was PBMCs or T cells enriched from blood (not recorded which). CDR3 in amino acids: CASSQGNTEAFF. The CDR3 bases are TGTGCCAGTTCGCAGGGGAACACTGAAGCTTTCTTT.